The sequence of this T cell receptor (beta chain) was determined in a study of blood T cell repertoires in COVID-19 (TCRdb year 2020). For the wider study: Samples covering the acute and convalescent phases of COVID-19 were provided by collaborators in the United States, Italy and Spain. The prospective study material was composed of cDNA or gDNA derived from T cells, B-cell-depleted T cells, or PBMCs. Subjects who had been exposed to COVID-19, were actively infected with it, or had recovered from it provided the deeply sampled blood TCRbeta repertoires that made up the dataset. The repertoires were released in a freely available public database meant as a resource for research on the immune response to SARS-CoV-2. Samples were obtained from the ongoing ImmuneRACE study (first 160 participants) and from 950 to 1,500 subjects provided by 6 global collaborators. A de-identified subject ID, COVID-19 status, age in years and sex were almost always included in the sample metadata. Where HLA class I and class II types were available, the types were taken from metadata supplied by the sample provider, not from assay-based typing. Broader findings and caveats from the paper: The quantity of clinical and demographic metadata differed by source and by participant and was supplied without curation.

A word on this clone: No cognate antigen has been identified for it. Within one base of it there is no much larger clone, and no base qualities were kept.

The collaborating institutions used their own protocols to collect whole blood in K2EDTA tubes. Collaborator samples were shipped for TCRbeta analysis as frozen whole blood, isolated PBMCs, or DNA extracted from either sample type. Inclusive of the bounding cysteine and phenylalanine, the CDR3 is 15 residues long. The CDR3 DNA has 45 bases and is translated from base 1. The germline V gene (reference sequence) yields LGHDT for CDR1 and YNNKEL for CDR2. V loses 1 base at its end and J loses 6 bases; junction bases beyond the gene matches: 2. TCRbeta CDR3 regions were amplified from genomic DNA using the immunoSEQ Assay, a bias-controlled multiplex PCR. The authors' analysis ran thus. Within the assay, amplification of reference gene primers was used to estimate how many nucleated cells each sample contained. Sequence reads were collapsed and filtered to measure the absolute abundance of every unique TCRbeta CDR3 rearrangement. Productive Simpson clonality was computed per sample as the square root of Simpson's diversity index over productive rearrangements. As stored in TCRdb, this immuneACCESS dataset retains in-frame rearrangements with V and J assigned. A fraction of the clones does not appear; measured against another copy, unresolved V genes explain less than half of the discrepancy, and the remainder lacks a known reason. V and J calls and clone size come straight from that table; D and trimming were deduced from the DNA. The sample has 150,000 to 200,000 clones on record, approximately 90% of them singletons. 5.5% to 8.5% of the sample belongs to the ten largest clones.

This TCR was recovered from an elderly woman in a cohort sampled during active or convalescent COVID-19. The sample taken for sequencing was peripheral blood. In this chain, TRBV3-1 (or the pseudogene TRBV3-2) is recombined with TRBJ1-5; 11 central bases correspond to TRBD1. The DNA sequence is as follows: TGTGCCAGCAGCCAAGTTGGGACAGGGGGTCAGCCCCAGCATTTT. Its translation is CASSQVGTGGQPQHF.